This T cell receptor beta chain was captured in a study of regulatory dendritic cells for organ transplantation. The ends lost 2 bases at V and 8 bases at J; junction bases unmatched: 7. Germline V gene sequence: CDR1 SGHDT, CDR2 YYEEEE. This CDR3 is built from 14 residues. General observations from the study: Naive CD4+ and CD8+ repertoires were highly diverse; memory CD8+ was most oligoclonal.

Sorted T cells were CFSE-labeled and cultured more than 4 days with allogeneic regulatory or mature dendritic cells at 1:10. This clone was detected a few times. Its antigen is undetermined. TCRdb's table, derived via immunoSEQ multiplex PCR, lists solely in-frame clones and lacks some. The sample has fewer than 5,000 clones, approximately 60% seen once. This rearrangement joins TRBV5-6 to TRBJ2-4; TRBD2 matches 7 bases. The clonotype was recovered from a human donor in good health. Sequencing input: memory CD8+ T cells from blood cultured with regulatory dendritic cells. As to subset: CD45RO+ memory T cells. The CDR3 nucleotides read TGTGCCAGCAGCTTAGGATCAGGGAGGGACATTCAGTACTTC. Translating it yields CASSLGSGRDIQYF.